These 2 T cell receptor beta chains came from one sample sequenced in a study of shared clonotypes between healthy human individuals. Measured with immunoSEQ multiplex PCR; TCRdb has only the in-frame clones, and not every one. Counted here are 450,000 to 500,000 clones, roughly 80% occurring once; the ten biggest clones make up around 12%. The specimen sequenced was PBMCs. The receptor source for this set is a woman between 40 and 50 years old in good health. Some clones in this sample may be carry-over from other donors' samples.

This clone was seen repeatedly, ten times or more. The chain joins TRBV15 to TRBJ1-1; 7 nucleotides agree with TRBD1. V lost 4 bases, J lost 3 bases, and 5 bases stayed unmatched. In germline, CDR1 is LNHNV, CDR2 YYDKDF (reference sequence). This CDR3 has 14 residues. The CDR3 sequence is CATSTGRGDTEAFF. The CDR3 bases are TGTGCCACCAGCACCGGCAGGGGGGACACTGAAGCTTTCTTT.

The rearrangement links TRBV15 to TRBJ2-2, with D tentatively TRBD1 (6 bases). The CDR3 contains 13 residues. The V end was cut by 11 bases, the J end by 3 bases, with 13 bases between. Germline CDR1 is LNHNV and CDR2 is YYDKDF (reference sequence). CDR3 amino acids: CASGTRYTGELFF. CDR3 nucleotide sequence: TGTGCCTCCGGGACAAGATACACCGGGGAGCTGTTTTTT.